This TCR beta chain was recorded in a study of T-cell reconstitution after alpha-beta-depleted transplantation in children. Unique molecular identifiers tagged the TCRbeta library. TCRdb re-called the PCR reads through MiXCR, storing one row per CDR3 protein. Of around 500,000 distinct CDR3 sequences listed, 20% to 25% are singletons. This sample comprised PBMCs, mostly from graft donor cells, obtained 360 days after TCRalphabeta/CD19-depleted stem cell transplant. This receptor was identified in a boy in the first two years of life who had a stem cell transplant for acute myeloid leukemia, so the T cells may come from the graft donor.

The CDR3 sequence is CASRRAHSSGNTIYF. In nucleotides, the CDR3 is TGTGCCAGCAGACGTGCTCACAGCTCTGGAAACACCATATATTTT. J is TRBJ1-3 and V is TRBV6-1; no clear D gene. The CDR3 consists of 15 residues. Per the germline V gene, CDR1 is MNHNS and CDR2 is SASEGT. Trimming took off 6 bases at V and 0 bases at J, with 12 bases between the two ends.